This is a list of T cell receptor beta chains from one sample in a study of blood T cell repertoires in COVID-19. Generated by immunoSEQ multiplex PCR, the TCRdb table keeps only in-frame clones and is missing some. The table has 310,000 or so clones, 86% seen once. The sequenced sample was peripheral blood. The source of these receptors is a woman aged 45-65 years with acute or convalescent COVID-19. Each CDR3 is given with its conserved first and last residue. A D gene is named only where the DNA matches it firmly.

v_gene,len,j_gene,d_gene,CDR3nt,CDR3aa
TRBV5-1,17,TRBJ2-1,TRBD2,TGCGCCAGCAGCTTGGATGGGAGGCTAGCGGGAAGCTATGAGCAGTTCTTC,CASSLDGRLAGSYEQFF
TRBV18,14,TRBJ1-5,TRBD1,TGTGCCAGCTCACCCGGACAGGGCAATCAGCCCCAGCATTTT,CASSPGQGNQPQHF
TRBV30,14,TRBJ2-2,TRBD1,TGTGCCTGTAGTCGGGACAGGAGGGGCGGGGAGCTGTTTTTT,CACSRDRRGGELFF
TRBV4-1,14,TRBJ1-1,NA,TGCGCCAGCAGCCAACTACGGGTGAACACTGAAGCTTTCTTT,CASSQLRVNTEAFF
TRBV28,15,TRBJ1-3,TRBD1,TGTGCCAGCAGTAAGTCCTGGACAGGGGGCTACACCATATATTTT,CASSKSWTGGYTIYF
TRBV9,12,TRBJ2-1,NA,TGTGCCAGCAGCACAGGGTGGGATGAGCAGTTCTTC,CASSTGWDEQFF
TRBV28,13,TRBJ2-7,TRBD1,TGTGCCAGCAGAGGACAGGGCCTCGACGAGCAGTACTTC,CASRGQGLDEQYF
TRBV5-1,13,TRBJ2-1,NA,TGCGCCAGCAGCTTGACTAGTTACAATGAGCAGTTCTTC,CASSLTSYNEQFF
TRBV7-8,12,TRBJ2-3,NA,TGTGCCAGCAGCCCATCAACAGATACGCAGTATTTT,CASSPSTDTQYF
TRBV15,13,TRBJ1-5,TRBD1,TGTGCCACAACTACAGGGGTTAATCAGCCCCAGCATTTT,CATTTGVNQPQHF
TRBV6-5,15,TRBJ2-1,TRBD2,TGTGCCAGCAGTTATGGGCGGGGGTCCTACAATGAGCAGTTCTTC,CASSYGRGSYNEQFF
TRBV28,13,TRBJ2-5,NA,TGTGCCTCGGCGGGGGACATAAAAGAGACCCAGTACTTC,CASAGDIKETQYF
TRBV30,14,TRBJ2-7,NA,TGTGCCTGGGGGAGGTGGGAGATCTACTACGAGCAGTACTTC,CAWGRWEIYYEQYF
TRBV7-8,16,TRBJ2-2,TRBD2,TGTGCCAGCACCAAGGTACTAACTAGCGGCACCGGGGAGCTGTTTTTT,CASTKVLTSGTGELFF